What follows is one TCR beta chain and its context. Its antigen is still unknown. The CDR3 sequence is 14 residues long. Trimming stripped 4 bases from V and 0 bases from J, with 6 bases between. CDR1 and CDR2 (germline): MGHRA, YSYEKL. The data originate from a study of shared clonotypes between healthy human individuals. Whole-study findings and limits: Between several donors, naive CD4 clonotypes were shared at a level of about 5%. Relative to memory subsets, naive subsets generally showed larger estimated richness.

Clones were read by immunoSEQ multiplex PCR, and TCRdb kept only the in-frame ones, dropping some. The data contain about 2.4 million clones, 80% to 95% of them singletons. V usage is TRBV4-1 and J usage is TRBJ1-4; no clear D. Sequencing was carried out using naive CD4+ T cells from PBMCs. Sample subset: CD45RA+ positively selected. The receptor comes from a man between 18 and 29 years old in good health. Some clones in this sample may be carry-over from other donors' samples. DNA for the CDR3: TGCGCCAGCAGCCCTTTTGCAACTAATGAAAAACTGTTTTTT. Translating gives CASSPFATNEKLFF.